This TCR beta chain was captured by sequencing in a study of PD-L1 blockade in urothelial cancer. For the study at large: Individuals in the cohort had been given 0 to 3 earlier chemotherapy regimens. The researchers analyzed blood 3 weeks (second dose) and 6 weeks after treatment start.

Time point noted: peripheral blood 6 weeks after treatment start. Diagnoses among patients were locally advanced or metastatic urothelial carcinoma. Per patient, between 1 and 8 samples were collected at pretreatment and on-treatment time points. The CDR3 extends over 15 amino acids. Per germline, CDR1 MNHNS and CDR2 SASEGT. J was trimmed by 3 bases and V by 1 base; bases with no gene match: 5. Assay used: immunoSEQ multiplex PCR; TCRdb lists only in-frame clones, some missing. The data show 66,000 or so clones, around nine tenths seen once. The TCR was taken from a man in his sixties with urothelial cancer. Material: PBMCs, obtained around atezolizumab (anti-PD-L1) treatment. The chain recombines TRBV6-1 with TRBJ2-7, with 8 bases fitting TRBD1. The CDR3 DNA is TGTGCCAGCAGTGAAGGGGCAGGGGGCGTCTACGAGCAGTACTTC. This gives the protein CASSEGAGGVYEQYF.